These 15 T cell receptor beta chains came from one sample sequenced in a study of T and B cells in COVID-19 patients (TCRdb year 2020). Sequencing instrument: Illumina MiSeq. Multiplex PCR with BIOMED2 TRB-A/B primer pools was used to amplify TRB rearrangements. The raw public data were reprocessed by TCRdb itself: fastp quality trimming at Q25, MiXCR clonotype calling, in-frame beta chains only. Each entry is one CDR3 protein sequence, shown with its most common DNA and genes. The sample table shows about 14,000 distinct CDR3 sequences, and about 29% are seen once. Roughly 1.2% of the sample lies in the top ten. TRB repertoires were amplified from roughly 250-500 ng of genomic DNA extracted from blood. The sequenced sample consisted of blood. The receptors derive from a human donor who had recovered from COVID-19.

The chain employs TRBV10-3 and TRBJ1-1, with 8 bases that match TRBD1. V gave up 4 bases and J gave up 0 bases; unmatched junction bases: 4. The CDR3 is 15 amino acids. Germline CDR1 is ENHRY and CDR2 is SYGVKD. The CDR3 loop is CAISGSGGVNTEAFF. DNA of the CDR3: TGTGCCATCAGTGGGTCAGGGGGCGTGAACACTGAAGCTTTCTTT.

This clonotype has only a few counts. The chain combines TRBV10-3 with TRBJ1-1, with unresolved D. In germline, CDR1 is ENHRY, CDR2 SYGVKD. The CDR3 is 13 amino acids. Trimming pared 4 bases from V and 0 bases from J, leaving 6 bases between. The CDR3 sequence: CAISGSLNTEAFF. In DNA, the CDR3 is TGTGCCATCAGTGGTTCCTTGAACACTGAAGCTTTCTTT.

In its sample, this clonotype was seen a few times. The V gene is TRBV30, the J gene TRBJ2-1; TRBD2 agrees at 11 bases. J lost 3 bases, V lost 0 bases, and 10 bases had no gene match. The CDR3 has 18 amino acids. Germline V gene lookup returns CDR1 GTSNPN and CDR2 SVGIG (reference sequence). As DNA, the CDR3 is TGTGCCTGGAGTGTATGGAATAGCGGGAGGGCCGACTACAATGAGCAGTTCTTC. Its protein is CAWSVWNSGRADYNEQFF.

This clonotype is medium-sized within its sample. V is TRBV15 and J is TRBJ1-4; D is unresolved. V gave up 3 bases and J gave up 6 bases, with 14 bases separating them. The CDR3 totals 15 residues. CDR1 LNHNV and CDR2 YYDKDF come from the germline V gene (reference sequence). DNA for the CDR3: TGTGCCACCAGCAGCGACGGTGGATGGCATGAAAAACTGTTTTTT. This gives the protein CATSSDGGWHEKLFF.

V and J are TRBV19 and TRBJ2-1; TRBD1 agrees at 9 bases. V was clipped by 5 bases and J by 4 bases; unmatched bases: 3. Germline CDR1 reads LNHDA; CDR2 reads SQIVND (reference sequence). The CDR3 totals 14 residues. CDR3: CASSRDRVYNEQFF. CDR3 DNA sequence: TGTGCCAGTAGTCGGGACAGGGTGTACAATGAGCAGTTCTTC.

The V and J genes are TRBV5-4 and TRBJ2-1; 7 bases map to TRBD2. This CDR3 is built from 16 residues. Germline V lookup: CDR1 SGHNT, CDR2 YYREEE (reference sequence). The J segment lost 5 bases and the V segment lost 3 bases, leaving 11 bases of the junction unmatched. CDR3 amino acids: CASSSRGGGTNNEQFF. The CDR3 DNA sequence: TGTGCCAGCAGCTCGCGCGGTGGGGGGACTAACAATGAGCAGTTCTTC. Full variable domain (outside the CDR3, taken from reference TRBV5-4 and TRBJ2-1): ETGVTQSPTHLIKTRGQQVTLRCSSQSGHNTVSWYQQALGQGPQFIFQYYREEENGRGNFPPRFSGLQFPNYSSELNVNALELDDSALYLCASSSRGGGTNNEQFFGPGTRLTVL.

This clonotype appeared a few times. V gene TRBV30 combines with J gene TRBJ2-7, with TRBD2 matching 9 bases. CDR1 and CDR2 (germline): GTSNPN, SVGIG (reference sequence). The CDR3 contains 15 residues. Trimming cost V 4 bases and J 2 bases; bases outside gene matches: 9. CDR3 DNA: TGTGCCTGGAATCGAAGGGCTAGCGGGACCTACGAGCAGTACTTC. Encoded protein: CAWNRRASGTYEQYF.

The V and J genes are TRBV18 and TRBJ1-6; D not resolved. With 4 bases removed from V and 0 bases from J, the gap between germline ends came to 10 bases. The CDR3 loop spans 16 amino acids. Germline V gene lookup returns CDR1 KGHSH and CDR2 LQKENI. CDR3: CASSLRIGSYNSPLHF. The CDR3 nucleotides are TGTGCCAGCTCACTCCGGATAGGCTCCTATAATTCACCCCTCCACTTT.

Remarks on this clonotype: A much larger clone is a single base away; this may be a read error. V gene TRBV19 combines with J gene TRBJ2-7, with TRBD1 as a possible D gene (6 bases). Deletions cut 4 bases from V and 2 bases from J, with 15 bases between. Germline V gene data show CDR1 as LNHDA and CDR2 as SQIVND (reference sequence). CDR3 size: 15 residues. CDR3 sequence reads: CASSTGPGETYEQYF. The CDR3 nucleotides are TGTGCCAGTAGTACTGGCCCAGGGGAGACCTACGAGCAGTACTTC. Combining the CDR3 with reference TRBV19 and TRBJ2-7 gives the whole variable domain DGGITQSPKYLFRKEGQNVTLSCEQNLNHDAMYWYRQDPGQGLRLIYYSQIVNDFQKGDIAEGYSVSREKKESFPLTVTSAQKNPTAFYLCASSTGPGETYEQYFGPGTRLTVT.

The V call is TRBV5-6, the J call TRBJ2-7, with D maybe TRBD1 (5 bases). The CDR3 has 14 amino acids. Germline V gives CDR1 SGHDT, CDR2 YYEEEE. V was cut by 1 base and J by 7 bases, with 15 bases left in between. The DNA for the CDR3 is TGTGCCAGCAGCTTGAGGGGCAGGAACGGGGAGCAGTACTTC. Its protein is CASSLRGRNGEQYF.

Comments on this clonotype: A read error may be the cause here, since a much bigger clone is one base away. The V call is TRBV30, the J call TRBJ2-1; D unclear. V lost 2 bases, J lost 10 bases, and 15 bases lay in between. The germline gives CDR1 GTSNPN, CDR2 SVGIG (reference sequence). The CDR3 spans 13 residues. In nucleotides, the CDR3 is TGTGCCTGGAGTCGGGTCCTCTCCTACGAGCAGTTCTTC. It specifies CAWSRVLSYEQFF.

The chain joins TRBV12-3 or TRBV12-4 to TRBJ2-7; TRBD1 is a possible D gene (6 bases). This CDR3 is 14 amino acids long. Trimming cost V 6 bases and J 2 bases, with 14 bases left between them. This chain's CDR3 is CASSLSTGTYEQYF. In nucleotides, the CDR3 is TGTGCCAGCAGCCTATCCACAGGGACCTACGAGCAGTACTTC.

This clonotype was seen repeatedly, ten times or more. The rearrangement links TRBV6-1 to TRBJ2-7; D call uncertain. CDR1 and CDR2 from the germline V gene are MNHNS and SASEGT. The CDR3 covers 16 residues. V was cut by 3 bases and J by 0 bases, with 15 bases left in between. The CDR3 DNA sequence: TGTGCCAGCAGTGAGAGCAGGACGAGAAGCTCCTACGAGCAGTACTTC. It is translated as CASSESRTRSSYEQYF.

The CDR3 bases are TGTGCCTGGAGTGGGATCGACAGGGGGTTCCCCTATGGCTACACCTTC. Its translation is CAWSGIDRGFPYGYTF. This chain uses TRBV30 with TRBJ1-2, with 9 positions matching TRBD1. V gave up 1 base and J gave up 4 bases; unmatched junction bases: 10. Germline V lookup: CDR1 GTSNPN, CDR2 SVGIG (reference sequence). The CDR3 is 16 residues long.

This clonotype was observed many times. The chain is built from TRBV19 and TRBJ2-4; TRBD1 aligns across 9 bases. Germline CDR1 and CDR2: LNHDA and SQIVND (reference sequence). This CDR3 region has 14 residues. V dropped 7 bases and J dropped 3; count of bases not matched to a gene: 4. The CDR3 sequence is CASKDRGDKNIQYF. The CDR3 DNA reads TGTGCCAGTAAGGACAGGGGAGACAAAAACATTCAGTACTTC.